These T cell receptor beta chains were read from a single sample in a study of alternative splicing in chronic myeloid leukemia remission. One entry per CDR3 protein, without DNA, is what TCRdb gives after re-calling the bulk RNA-seq reads. In all, the sample yields approximately 71 distinct CDR3 sequences. This specimen was PBMCs or total blood leukocytes (not recorded which), taken at diagnosis. These receptors were taken from an adult with chronic myeloid leukemia. CDR3s include the opening cysteine and the closing phenylalanine or tryptophan. The order of the fields is CDR3 protein, J gene, V gene.

CDR3aa: CATSDSRYGYTF; j_gene: TRBJ1-2; v_gene: TRBV24-1
CDR3aa: CASSWNRDTSNEKLFF; j_gene: TRBJ1-4; v_gene: TRBV6-5
CDR3aa: CASSYSLNQPQHF; j_gene: TRBJ1-5; v_gene: TRBV6-5
CDR3aa: CASHGTGNSPLHF; j_gene: TRBJ1-6; v_gene: TRBV28
CDR3aa: CASSLSDQPQHF; j_gene: TRBJ1-5; v_gene: TRBV12-3/TRBV12-4
CDR3aa: CASSLDVGAYEQYF; j_gene: TRBJ2-7; v_gene: TRBV5-1
CDR3aa: CSVLRQGARDTQYF; j_gene: TRBJ2-3; v_gene: TRBV29-1
CDR3aa: CSATGRVSYEQYF; j_gene: TRBJ2-7; v_gene: TRBV20-1
CDR3aa: CASSIVAGFGGYTF; j_gene: TRBJ1-2; v_gene: TRBV19
CDR3aa: CASSLIGDQPQHF; j_gene: TRBJ1-5; v_gene: TRBV11-1
CDR3aa: CSARDIWGTQYF; j_gene: TRBJ2-3; v_gene: TRBV20/OR9-2
CDR3aa: CSASGTSGSQEPYF; j_gene: TRBJ2-7; v_gene: TRBV20-1
CDR3aa: CSVKTTELNTEAFF; j_gene: TRBJ1-1; v_gene: TRBV29-1
CDR3aa: CASSVGGGGVVDTQYF; j_gene: TRBJ2-3; v_gene: TRBV9
CDR3aa: CASSLTVYGYTF; j_gene: TRBJ1-2; v_gene: TRBV12-3/TRBV12-4
CDR3aa: CASRGGGNGELFF; j_gene: TRBJ2-2; v_gene: TRBV2
CDR3aa: CASSPWGKGELFF; j_gene: TRBJ2-2; v_gene: TRBV18
CDR3aa: CASRVAEGNRGAFF; j_gene: TRBJ1-1; v_gene: TRBV6-2/TRBV6-3
CDR3aa: CSVEEGSSYEQYF; j_gene: TRBJ2-7; v_gene: TRBV29-1